The 24 T cell receptor beta chains presented below share a single source sample, sequenced in a study of cytomegalovirus exposure and HLA in healthy donors. The table came from immunoSEQ multiplex PCR; TCRdb's copy has only in-frame clones and leaves some out. The repertoire holds approximately 270,000 clones, with about 86% as singletons. Sequences were obtained from PBMCs. These receptors originate from a woman younger than 30 in good health and CMV-seronegative.

The chain couples TRBV5-1 to TRBJ2-1; 9 bases agree with TRBD2. Germline CDR1 SGHRS, CDR2 YFSETQ. This CDR3 comprises 16 residues. V gave up 4 bases and J gave up 8 bases; unmatched junction bases: 13. CDR3 loop: CASSLSGGSLRDEQFF. The CDR3 bases are TGCGCCAGCAGCCTAAGCGGGGGGTCACTTAGGGATGAGCAGTTCTTC.

This clone has only a few counts. The chain links TRBV7-2 to TRBJ2-1, with D possibly TRBD2 on 6 matching bases. The CDR3 contains 18 residues. Between the trimmed V and J ends, which lost 4 bases and 1 base, there was a span of 20 bases. CDR1 and CDR2 from the germline V gene are SGHTA and FQGNSA. CDR3 sequence (DNA): TGTGCCAGCAGCTGGCAGCCCGGGGGAACTGGTTCCTACAATGAGCAGTTCTTC. Translated, it gives CASSWQPGGTGSYNEQFF.

V usage is TRBV4-1 and J usage is TRBJ2-7, with TRBD1 matching over 7 bases. V shed 0 bases, J shed 2 bases, and the junction held 7 bases outside the gene matches. Germline V gene lookup returns CDR1 MGHRA and CDR2 YSYEKL. The CDR3 covers 16 residues. In DNA, the CDR3 is TGCGCCAGCAGCCAAGAAGGACAGGTGGGTACCTACGAGCAGTACTTC. It specifies CASSQEGQVGTYEQYF.

The genes are TRBV7-6 and TRBJ1-2; no firm D call. V lost 2 bases to trimming and J lost 8 bases, with 27 bases between them. Germline V gene lookup returns CDR1 SGHVS and CDR2 FNYEAQ. The CDR3 covers 18 residues. The CDR3 reads CASSLYLDPGSRPSGYTF. CDR3 coding DNA: TGTGCCAGCAGCTTATATCTCGATCCTGGGAGCAGGCCCTCAGGCTACACCTTC. The whole variable domain, remainder taken from reference TRBV7-6 and TRBJ1-2, is GAGVSQSPRYKVTKRGQDVALRCDPISGHVSLYWYRQALGQGPEFLTYFNYEAQQDKSGLPNDRFSAERPEGSISTLTIQRTEQRDSAMYRCASSLYLDPGSRPSGYTFGSGTRLTVV.

This chain connects TRBV2 to TRBJ2-2; 13 bases map to TRBD2. In germline, CDR1 is SNHLY, CDR2 FYNNEI. After removal of 7 bases from V and 6 bases from J, the junction contained 5 bases not matched to a gene. The CDR3 has 15 residues. Written as DNA, the CDR3 is TGTGCCAGCATGAGGACTAGCGGGAGCCCCGGGGAGCTGTTTTTT. Protein: CASMRTSGSPGELFF. Drawing the rest from reference TRBV2 and TRBJ2-2, the complete variable domain is EPEVTQTPSHQVTQMGQEVILRCVPISNHLYFYWYRQILGQKVEFLVSFYNNEISEKSEIFDDQFSVERPDGSNFTLKIRSTKLEDSAMYFCASMRTSGSPGELFFGEGSRLTVL.

The chain links TRBV27 to TRBJ2-3; TRBD2 aligns across 9 bases. J gave up 4 bases and V 3 bases, and 2 bases lay outside the gene matches. The CDR3 is 14 amino acids. Germline-derived CDR1 and CDR2 are MNHEY and SMNVEV (reference sequence). The CDR3, as DNA: TGTGCCAGCAGTTTCGGACTAGCGTCAGATACGCAGTATTTT. As protein: CASSFGLASDTQYF.

The V call is TRBV11-2, the J call TRBJ2-5, with D maybe TRBD1 (5 bases). The length of the CDR3 is 14 residues. V lost 3 bases and J 5 bases, leaving 13 bases between the germline ends. In germline, CDR1 is SGHAT, CDR2 FQNNGV. The CDR3 region is CASSFRPGYETQYF. CDR3 in DNA: TGTGCCAGCAGCTTCCGTCCAGGGTATGAGACCCAGTACTTC.

This chain uses TRBV9 with TRBJ1-4; D not certain. Germline lookup yields CDR1 SGDLS and CDR2 YYNGEE. The length of the CDR3 is 15 residues. Trimming took 0 bases from V and 8 from J, leaving 14 bases between them. The CDR3 sequence: CASSVVPGGNEKLFF. CDR3 sequence (DNA): TGTGCCAGCAGCGTAGTTCCCGGAGGAAACGAAAAACTGTTTTTT.

This clone appeared a few times. The rearrangement joins TRBV27 to TRBJ1-2, with 7 bases matching TRBD1. The J segment lost 6 bases and the V segment lost 7 bases, leaving 5 bases of the junction unmatched. CDR3 length equals 12 residues. Germline assignment: CDR1 MNHEY and CDR2 SMNVEV (reference sequence). CDR3 in DNA: TGTGCCAGCACCTCAGGGGGTAATGGCTACACCTTC. It yields the protein CASTSGGNGYTF.

The chain combines TRBV9 with TRBJ2-5; TRBD1 matches 8 bases. Germline assignment: CDR1 SGDLS and CDR2 YYNGEE. The junction had 8 bases not matched to a gene; V was cut back by 0 bases and J by 4 bases. The CDR3 covers 16 residues. The CDR3, as DNA: TGTGCCAGCAGCGTAGGGCCAGGGGGCTGGGGAGAGACCCAGTACTTC. Translation: CASSVGPGGWGETQYF.

V and J are TRBV14 and TRBJ1-2; TRBD1 agrees at 7 bases. Germline lookup yields CDR1 SGHDN and CDR2 FVKESK. This CDR3 has 14 residues. J gave up 4 bases and V 1 base, and 3 bases lay outside the gene matches. As DNA, the CDR3 is TGTGCCAGCAGCCAAGGGGGGGACAGCTATGGCTACACCTTC. This sequence encodes CASSQGGDSYGYTF.

The chain recombines TRBV5-4 with TRBJ1-1, with D unclear. The CDR3 consists of 15 residues. V lost 4 bases to trimming and J lost 3 bases, with 16 bases between them. The germline V gene has CDR1 SGHNT and CDR2 YYREEE (reference sequence). DNA of the CDR3: TGTGCCAGCAGCGGAGGTCAGACCTCATACACTGAAGCTTTCTTT. Its protein is CASSGGQTSYTEAFF.

V and J are TRBV10-3 and TRBJ2-7; 9 nucleotides line up with TRBD1. Germline assignment: CDR1 ENHRY and CDR2 SYGVKD. The V gene end was trimmed by 6 bases and the J gene end by 3 bases; junction bases not matched to a gene: 3. CDR3 length: 13 amino acids. The CDR3 is CAIRRTGDYEQYF. Written as DNA, the CDR3 is TGTGCCATCAGGCGGACAGGGGACTACGAGCAGTACTTC.

V usage is TRBV5-1 and J usage is TRBJ2-2; TRBD2 agrees at 8 bases. Trimming cost V 7 bases and J 1 base; bases outside gene matches: 3. The germline V gene encodes CDR1 SGHRS and CDR2 YFSETQ. The CDR3 contains 14 residues. The CDR3 is CASRGLGNTGELFF. The DNA of the CDR3 is TGCGCCAGCCGGGGACTAGGGAACACCGGGGAGCTGTTTTTT.

This chain connects TRBV28 to TRBJ1-2, with 7 bases aligning to TRBD1. The J segment lost 1 base and the V segment lost 6 bases, leaving 8 bases of the junction unmatched. The CDR3 is made up of 15 amino acids. Germline-derived CDR1 and CDR2 are MDHEN and SYDVKM. The CDR3 nucleotides read TGTGCCAGCAGGAGGGGGCAGAACTTTAACTATGGCTACACCTTC. Protein product: CASRRGQNFNYGYTF.

This rearrangement joins TRBV28 to TRBJ2-3; D is perhaps TRBD1 (5 bases). CDR3 length equals 15 residues. Trimming stripped 5 bases from V and 3 bases from J, with 15 bases between. Germline V gives CDR1 MDHEN, CDR2 SYDVKM. CDR3 loop: CASSPRWGRTDTQYF. DNA for the CDR3: TGTGCCAGCAGTCCCAGGTGGGGCCGAACAGATACGCAGTATTTT.

This chain joins TRBV9 and TRBJ2-3; 10 bases map to TRBD2. The CDR3 totals 15 residues. CDR1 is SGDLS, CDR2 YYNGEE, per germline. With 3 bases clipped from V and 4 bases from J, the junction kept 5 bases outside the gene matches. CDR3 sequence: CASSGTSGRADTQYF. The DNA for the CDR3 is TGTGCCAGCAGCGGAACCAGCGGGAGGGCAGATACGCAGTATTTT.

The rearrangement uses TRBV5-1 and TRBJ2-2, with 10 bases that match TRBD1. The germline gives CDR1 SGHRS, CDR2 YFSETQ. The trim removed 2 bases at V and 2 bases at J, leaving 9 bases unmatched. The CDR3 covers 18 residues. CDR3 DNA sequence: TGCGCCAGCAGCTTCCGGGACAGGGGTGAGAAAAACACCGGGGAGCTGTTTTTT. Translation gives CASSFRDRGEKNTGELFF.

The sample holds one count of this clone. J is TRBJ1-2 and V is TRBV4-3; perhaps TRBD1 as D (6 bases). This CDR3 spans 14 amino acids. CDR1 and CDR2 from the germline V gene are LGHNA and YSLEER. V was shortened by 3 bases and J by 2 bases, with 10 bases between the two germline ends. The CDR3 reads CASSQETGNYGYTF. The CDR3 region has the DNA TGCGCCAGCAGCCAGGAGACAGGAAACTATGGCTACACCTTC.

The genes are TRBV6-5 and TRBJ2-5; 10 bases agree with TRBD1. CDR1 MNHEY and CDR2 SVGAGI come from the germline V gene. The V gene end was trimmed by 0 bases and the J gene end by 2 bases; junction bases not matched to a gene: 3. The CDR3 covers 16 residues. CDR3 sequence reads: CASSYSGTGEQETQYF. CDR3 bases: TGTGCCAGCAGTTACTCAGGGACAGGGGAACAAGAGACCCAGTACTTC.

The chain has TRBV5-1 and TRBJ2-1, with a tentative D call TRBD2 (7 bases). CDR1 and CDR2 (germline): SGHRS, YFSETQ. The CDR3 is 17 residues long. V was pared by 1 base and J by 2 bases, with 16 bases between. The CDR3 DNA is TGCGCCAGCAGCTTGATTTTTCGGGGGGCCGCCTACAATGAGCAGTTCTTC. Translated: CASSLIFRGAAYNEQFF.

This clone was picked up one time. The chain employs TRBV9 and TRBJ2-5; D may be TRBD1 (6 bases). Germline V gives CDR1 SGDLS, CDR2 YYNGEE. V was trimmed by 0 bases and J by 1 base, leaving 13 bases between them. There are 16 residues in the CDR3. Here the CDR3 reads CASSVGPGVAQETQYF. CDR3 in DNA: TGTGCCAGCAGCGTAGGGCCAGGGGTGGCCCAAGAGACCCAGTACTTC.

The chain couples TRBV2 to TRBJ1-3, with 9 nucleotides matching TRBD1. V lost 8 bases, J lost 5 bases, and 7 bases stayed unmatched. CDR1 and CDR2 from the germline V gene are SNHLY and FYNNEI. The CDR3 is 14 residues long. The DNA for the CDR3 is TGTGCCAGCGGTTTAACAGGGGGCAGAAACACCATATATTTT. This translates into CASGLTGGRNTIYF.

This chain uses TRBV29-1 with TRBJ1-1, with D hard to call. Germline values: CDR1 SQVTM, CDR2 ANQGSEA. The CDR3 runs 13 residues. V was shortened by 7 bases and J by 5 bases, with 17 bases between the two germline ends. The CDR3 region has the DNA TGCAGCGCCAAAAGGCAAGAGGGAACTGAAGCTTTCTTT. Its protein is CSAKRQEGTEAFF.